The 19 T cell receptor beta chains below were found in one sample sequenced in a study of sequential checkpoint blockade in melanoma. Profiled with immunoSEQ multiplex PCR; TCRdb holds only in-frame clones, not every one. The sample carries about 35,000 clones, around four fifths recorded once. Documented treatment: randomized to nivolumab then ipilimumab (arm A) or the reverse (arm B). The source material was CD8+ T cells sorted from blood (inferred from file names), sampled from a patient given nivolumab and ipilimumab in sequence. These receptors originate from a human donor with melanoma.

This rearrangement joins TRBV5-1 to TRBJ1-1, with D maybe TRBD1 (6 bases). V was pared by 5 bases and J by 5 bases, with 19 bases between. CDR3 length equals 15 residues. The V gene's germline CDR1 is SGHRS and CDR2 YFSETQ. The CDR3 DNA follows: TGCGCCAGCAGGGGGACAAATAACGGGGAGACTGAAGCTTTCTTT. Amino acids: CASRGTNNGETEAFF. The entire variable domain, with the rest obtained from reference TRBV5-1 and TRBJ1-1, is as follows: KAGVTQTPRYLIKTRGQQVTLSCSPISGHRSVSWYQQTPGQGLQFLFEYFSETQRNKGNFPGRFSGRQFSNSRSEMNVSTLELGDSALYLCASRGTNNGETEAFFGQGTRLTVV.

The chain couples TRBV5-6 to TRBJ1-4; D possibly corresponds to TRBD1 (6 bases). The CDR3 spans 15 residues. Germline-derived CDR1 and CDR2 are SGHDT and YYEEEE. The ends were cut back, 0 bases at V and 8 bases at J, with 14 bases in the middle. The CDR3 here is CASSLEGRGPEKLFF. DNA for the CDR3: TGTGCCAGCAGCTTGGAGGGCAGGGGACCCGAAAAACTGTTTTTT.

The CDR3 reads CASSLGFGITEAFF. CDR3 DNA: TGTGCCAGCAGCTTAGGTTTCGGGATCACTGAAGCTTTCTTT. The rearrangement links TRBV7-2 to TRBJ1-1; D is ambiguous. Trimming took off 1 base at V and 4 bases at J, with 10 bases between the two ends. This CDR3 is 14 amino acids long. CDR1 is SGHTA and CDR2 is FQGNSA in the germline V gene.

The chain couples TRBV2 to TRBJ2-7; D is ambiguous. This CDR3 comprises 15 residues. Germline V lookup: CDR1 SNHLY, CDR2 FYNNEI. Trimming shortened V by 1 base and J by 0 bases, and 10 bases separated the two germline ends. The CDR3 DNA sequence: TGTGCCAGCAGTGAAGAGTTGACGGGCTCCTACGAGCAGTACTTC. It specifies CASSEELTGSYEQYF.

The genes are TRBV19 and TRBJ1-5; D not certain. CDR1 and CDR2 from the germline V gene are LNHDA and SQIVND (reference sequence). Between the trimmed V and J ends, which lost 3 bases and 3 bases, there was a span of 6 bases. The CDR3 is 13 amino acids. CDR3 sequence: CASSISPNQPQHF. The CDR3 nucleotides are TGTGCCAGTAGTATCTCCCCCAATCAGCCCCAGCATTTT.

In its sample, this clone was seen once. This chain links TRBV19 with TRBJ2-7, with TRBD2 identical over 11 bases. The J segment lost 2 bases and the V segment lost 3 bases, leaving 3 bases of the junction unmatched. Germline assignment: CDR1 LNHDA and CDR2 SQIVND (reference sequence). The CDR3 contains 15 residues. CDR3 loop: CASSIGLAGTYEQYF. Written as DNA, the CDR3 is TGTGCCAGTAGTATCGGACTAGCGGGCACCTACGAGCAGTACTTC.

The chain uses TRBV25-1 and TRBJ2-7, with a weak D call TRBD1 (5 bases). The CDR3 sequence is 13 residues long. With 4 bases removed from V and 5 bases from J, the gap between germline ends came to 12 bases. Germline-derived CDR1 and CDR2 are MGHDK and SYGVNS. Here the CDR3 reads CASSARTFNEQYF. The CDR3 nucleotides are TGTGCCAGCAGTGCTAGGACATTCAACGAGCAGTACTTC.

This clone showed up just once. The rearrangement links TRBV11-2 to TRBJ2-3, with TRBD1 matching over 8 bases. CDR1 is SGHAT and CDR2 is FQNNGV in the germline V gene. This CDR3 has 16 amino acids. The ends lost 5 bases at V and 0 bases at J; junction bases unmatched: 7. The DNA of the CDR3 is TGTGCCAGCAGCCTCCAGGACAGGGCTAGCACAGATACGCAGTATTTT. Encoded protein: CASSLQDRASTDTQYF.

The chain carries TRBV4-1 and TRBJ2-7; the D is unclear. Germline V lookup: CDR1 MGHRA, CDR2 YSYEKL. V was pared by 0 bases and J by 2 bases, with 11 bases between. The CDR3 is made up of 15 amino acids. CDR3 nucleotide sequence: TGCGCCAGCAGCCAAGATTGGCAGGTGACCTACGAGCAGTACTTC. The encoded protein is CASSQDWQVTYEQYF.

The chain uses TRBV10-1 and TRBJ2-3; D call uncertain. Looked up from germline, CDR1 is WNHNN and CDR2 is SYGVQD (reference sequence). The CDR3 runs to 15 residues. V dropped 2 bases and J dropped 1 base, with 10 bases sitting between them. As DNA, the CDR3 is TGCGCCAGCAGTGAGACCGCGATGCGCACAGATACGCAGTATTTT. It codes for CASSETAMRTDTQYF.

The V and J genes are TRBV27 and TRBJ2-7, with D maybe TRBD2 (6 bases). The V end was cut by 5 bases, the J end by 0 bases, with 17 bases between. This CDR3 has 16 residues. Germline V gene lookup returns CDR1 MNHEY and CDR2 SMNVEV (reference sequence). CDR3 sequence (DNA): TGTGCCAGCAGTCTCACTTCCCTAGCGAGCTCCTACGAGCAGTACTTC. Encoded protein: CASSLTSLASSYEQYF.

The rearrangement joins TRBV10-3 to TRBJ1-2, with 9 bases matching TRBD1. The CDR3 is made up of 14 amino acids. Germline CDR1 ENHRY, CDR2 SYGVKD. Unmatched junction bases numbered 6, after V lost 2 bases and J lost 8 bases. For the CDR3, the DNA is TGTGCCATCAGTGAGGAGACAGGGGGTGAAGGCTACACCTTC. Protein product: CAISEETGGEGYTF.

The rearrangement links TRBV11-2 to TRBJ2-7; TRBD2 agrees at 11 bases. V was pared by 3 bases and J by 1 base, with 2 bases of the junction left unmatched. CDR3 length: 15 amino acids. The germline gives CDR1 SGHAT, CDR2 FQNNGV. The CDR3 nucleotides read TGTGCCAGCAGCTTCGGGACTAGCGGATCCTACGAGCAGTACTTC. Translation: CASSFGTSGSYEQYF.

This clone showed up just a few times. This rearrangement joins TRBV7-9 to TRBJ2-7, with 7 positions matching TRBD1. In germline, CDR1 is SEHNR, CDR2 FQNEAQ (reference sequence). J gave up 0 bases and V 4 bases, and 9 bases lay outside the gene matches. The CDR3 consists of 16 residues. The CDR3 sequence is CASSSRQGQSSYEQYF. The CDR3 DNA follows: TGTGCCAGCAGCTCGAGGCAGGGACAGAGCTCCTACGAGCAGTACTTC.

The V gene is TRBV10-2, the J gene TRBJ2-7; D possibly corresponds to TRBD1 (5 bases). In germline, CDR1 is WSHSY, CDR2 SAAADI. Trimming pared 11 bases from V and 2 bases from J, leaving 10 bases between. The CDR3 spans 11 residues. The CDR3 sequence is CAPGRAYEQYF. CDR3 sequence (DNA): TGCGCCCCCGGCAGGGCCTACGAGCAGTACTTC.

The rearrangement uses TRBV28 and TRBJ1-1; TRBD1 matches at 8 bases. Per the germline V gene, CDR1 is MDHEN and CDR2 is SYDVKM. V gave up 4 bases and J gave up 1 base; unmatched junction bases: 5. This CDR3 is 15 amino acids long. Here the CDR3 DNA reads TGTGCCAGCAGTTACCCCGGACAGGGGAACACTGAAGCTTTCTTT. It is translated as CASSYPGQGNTEAFF.

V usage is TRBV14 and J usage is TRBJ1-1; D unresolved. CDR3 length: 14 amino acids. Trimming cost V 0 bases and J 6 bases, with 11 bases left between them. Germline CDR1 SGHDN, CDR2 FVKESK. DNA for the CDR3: TGTGCCAGCAGCCAAGATGAGGGAATCCCTGAAGCTTTCTTT. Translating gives CASSQDEGIPEAFF.

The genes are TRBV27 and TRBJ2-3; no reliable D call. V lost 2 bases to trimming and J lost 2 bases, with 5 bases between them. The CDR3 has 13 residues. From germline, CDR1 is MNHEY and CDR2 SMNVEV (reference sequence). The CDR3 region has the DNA TGTGCCAGCAGTTTACTCTCCACAGATACGCAGTATTTT. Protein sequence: CASSLLSTDTQYF.

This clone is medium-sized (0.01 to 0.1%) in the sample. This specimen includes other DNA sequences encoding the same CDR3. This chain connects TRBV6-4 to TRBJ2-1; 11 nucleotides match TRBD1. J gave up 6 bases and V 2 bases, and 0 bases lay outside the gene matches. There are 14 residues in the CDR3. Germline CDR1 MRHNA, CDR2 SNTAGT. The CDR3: CASSDGTGGNEQFF. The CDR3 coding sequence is TGTGCCAGCAGTGACGGGACAGGGGGCAATGAGCAGTTCTTC.